This T cell receptor beta chain stems from a study of OX40 agonist ivuxolimab in advanced cancers. Study-level information: The patients' treatment was ivuxolimab, an agonistic anti-OX40 (CD134) antibody. Partial responses were achieved by three patients, one with hepatocellular carcinoma and two with cutaneous melanoma.

General study results and limits: The study observed clonal expansion of CD4+ and CD8+ blood T cells by week 6 at 0.1 to 3.0 mg/kg. Researchers report that CD8+ T cells had, on average, more expanded clones than CD4+.

Data came from immunoSEQ multiplex PCR; TCRdb stores just in-frame clones and leaves some out. This sample yields 50,000 or so clones, of which about 81% are seen a single time; 0.75% belongs to the top ten. In the case of this clone: The antigen is not known.

Per the germline V gene, CDR1 is SQVTM and CDR2 is ANQGSEA. This CDR3 is 15 amino acids long. The J segment lost 9 bases and the V segment lost 6 bases, leaving 14 bases of the junction unmatched. The chain uses TRBV29-1 and TRBJ2-7; 13 bases match TRBD2. The material sequenced was CD4+ or CD8+ T cells sorted from blood, taken in a trial of the OX40 agonist ivuxolimab. This clonotype originated in an adult with an advanced solid tumor such as melanoma, head and neck, liver or kidney cancer. The CDR3 DNA reads TGCAGCGTGGCCCTTGGACTAGCGGGGGCGTCGGGGCAGTACTTC. This sequence encodes CSVALGLAGASGQYF.